The 21 T cell receptor beta chains presented below share a single source sample, sequenced in a study of tissue T cells after allogeneic stem cell transplantation. Sample time point: mouse harvest day 7 after allogeneic transplant. Each mouse received 10^7 T-cell-depleted marrow cells plus 10^6 splenic CD5+ T cells by tail vein. Clones were sequenced by immunoSEQ multiplex PCR, and TCRdb holds only the in-frame ones, with some missing. The repertoire includes about 7,200 clones, around 50% of them detected once, and 7.7% sits in the top ten. The sequenced sample was lymph node tissue. The receptors originated from a female BALB/c mouse given C57BL/6 T cells with graft-versus-host disease after an allogeneic hematopoietic cell transplant.

This clone was seen only a few times. Any gene name here is a mouse gene name. The read gets to within 1 residue of the CDR3 end, and the germline J gene fills in the rest. V gene TRBV26 combines with J gene TRBJ1-2; D might be TRBD1 (5 bases). The CDR3 sequence is 14 residues long. V was cut by 6 bases and J by 1 base, with 12 bases left in between. Germline assignment: CDR1 KGHPV and CDR2 FQNQEV (reference sequence). Partial CDR3 DNA: TGTGCCAGCAGGGTGGACATCAGAAACTCCGACTACACC. This translates into CASRVDIRNSDYT. The whole CDR3 is CASRVDIRNSDYTF.

A remark on this clone: Mouse names are used for the genes. The read terminates 1 residue before the CDR3 end, so the remaining end is supplied by the germline J gene. V gene TRBV15 combines with J gene TRBJ2-4; D is unclear. The germline V gene encodes CDR1 SGHND and CDR2 FRSKSL. The V end was cut by 3 bases, the J end by 2 bases, with 0 bases between. CDR3 length: 11 residues. Here the CDR3 reads CASSFQNTLYF. The CDR3 bases that were read are TGTGCCAGCAGTTTTCAAAACACCTTGTAC.

Concerning this clone: Any gene name here is a mouse gene name. The read gets to within 1 residue of the CDR3 end, and the germline J gene fills in the rest. This chain uses TRBV3 with TRBJ1-2, with TRBD1 matching over 9 bases. The ends lost 6 bases at V and 6 bases at J; junction bases unmatched: 2. Germline CDR1 is SNHLY and CDR2 is FYNGKV (reference sequence). The CDR3 consists of 12 residues. The CDR3 loop reads CASRTGGADYTF. The sequenced CDR3 bases are TGTGCCAGCAGAACAGGGGGCGCCGACTACACC.

Concerning this clone: The genes are named according to mouse. Coverage ceases 1 residue before the CDR3 finishes, and the germline J gene fills in the end. This sequence joins TRBV26 and TRBJ2-5; a possible D gene is TRBD1 (5 bases). Germline V gene data show CDR1 as KGHPV and CDR2 as FQNQEV (reference sequence). Deletions cut 6 bases from V and 0 bases from J, with 10 bases between. The CDR3 consists of 14 residues. The part of the CDR3 DNA that was read is TGTGCCAGCAGCCGGACATTTAACCAAGACACCCAGTAC. Translating it yields CASSRTFNQDTQY. The full CDR3 reads CASSRTFNQDTQYF.

Comment on this clone: Mouse names are used for the genes. From the germline J gene comes the end of the CDR3, since the read stops 1 residue before it. The chain couples TRBV26 to TRBJ1-6; tentative D call: TRBD1 (6 bases). TRBJ1-6 is an ORF for which the function is uncertain. V was shortened by 0 bases and J by 10 bases, with 7 bases between the two germline ends. The CDR3 is 13 residues long. Per the germline V gene, CDR1 is KGHPV and CDR2 is FQNQEV (reference sequence). The part of the CDR3 DNA that was read is TGTGCCAGCAGTCTGTCAGGGGGATCGCCCCTCTAC. Its protein is CASSLSGGSPLY. The whole CDR3 is CASSLSGGSPLYF.

As to this clone: Mouse names are used for the genes. The read stops 1 residue short of the end of the CDR3; the missing end is completed from the germline J gene. The chain employs TRBV17 and TRBJ1-1; D not certain. V lost 2 bases to trimming and J lost 3 bases, with 10 bases between them. Looked up from germline, CDR1 is MNHDT and CDR2 is YYDKIL. The CDR3 has 14 amino acids. This CDR3 is CASSRMGRDTEVFF. CDR3 DNA, as far as it was read: TGTGCTAGCAGTAGAATGGGAAGAGACACAGAAGTCTTC. Looking up the rest from reference TRBV17 and TRBJ1-1 gives the full variable domain: DTTVKQNPRYKLARVGKPVNLICSQTMNHDTMYWYQKKPNQAPKLLLFYYDKILNREADTFEKFQSSRPNNSFCSLYIGSAGLEYSAMYLCASSRMGRDTEVFFGKGTRLTVV.

Points on this clone: Gene and germline names: mouse. The read terminates 1 residue before the CDR3 end, so the remaining end is supplied by the germline J gene. The rearrangement joins TRBV16 to TRBJ2-5; D is uncertain. The germline V and J ends were trimmed by 3 bases and 7 bases, with 5 bases remaining between them. CDR3 length equals 11 residues. Germline V gene data show CDR1 as SGHSA and CDR2 as FRNQAP. The sequenced part of the CDR3 DNA is TGTGCAAGCAGCTTTCAATACACCCAGTAC. Residues: CASSFQYTQY. The full CDR3 protein reads CASSFQYTQYF.

Points on this clone: Any gene name here is a mouse gene name. The DNA ends 1 residue before the CDR3 does, and the rest of the CDR3 is filled in from the germline J gene. The rearrangement uses TRBV26 and TRBJ2-4; no clear D. Germline V lookup: CDR1 KGHPV, CDR2 FQNQEV (reference sequence). Deletions cut 4 bases from V and 0 bases from J, with 11 bases between. There are 15 residues in the CDR3. The CDR3 here is CASSPRLSSQNTLYF. The sequenced CDR3 bases are TGTGCCAGCAGTCCCCGACTTTCTAGTCAAAACACCTTGTAC. Filled out from reference TRBV26 and TRBJ2-4, the complete variable domain reads NSKVIQTPRYLVKGQGQKAKMRCIPEKGHPVVFWYQQNKNNEFKFLINFQNQEVLQQIDMTEKRFSAECPSNSPCSLEIQSSEAGDSALYLCASSPRLSSQNTLYFGAGTRLSVL.

In its sample, this clone was seen a few times. The genes and germline here are from mouse. The read finishes 1 residue shy of the CDR3 end, and the germline J gene is used to complete it. This chain uses TRBV13-1 with TRBJ1-1; D is possibly TRBD1 (6 bases). The CDR3 runs 15 residues. The germline V gene encodes CDR1 NSHNY and CDR2 SYGAGN. The V and J ends lost 1 base and 0 bases respectively, with 10 bases between them. CDR3 region: CASSDFGGANTEVFF. The covered CDR3 bases are TGTGCCAGCAGTGATTTCGGGGGCGCAAACACAGAAGTCTTC.

This clone showed up just a few times. The listed genes are named as in mouse. The read ends 1 residue shy of where the CDR3 ends; the end is completed using the germline J gene. This chain joins TRBV23 and TRBJ2-3; the table calls TRBD1, which could not be checked here. Germline CDR1 reads KGHTA; CDR2 reads FQNQQP. The CDR3 totals 15 residues. CDR3 amino acids: CSSRDRGLGAETLYF. The sequenced CDR3 bases are TGCTCCAGCAGGGACAGGGGGCTCGGAGCAGAAACGCTGTAT.

This clone was detected a few times. Gene names are mouse gene names. Read data end 1 residue before the CDR3 end; the end is taken from the germline J gene. The chain uses TRBV29 and TRBJ2-3, with 9 bases that match TRBD1. This CDR3 contains 11 residues. Losses at the gene ends were 6 bases for V and 8 bases for J; bases not matched to a gene: 0. Germline V gene data show CDR1 as MSHET and CDR2 as SYDVDS. CDR3 DNA (partial): TGTGCTAGCAGGGGACAGGGAACGCTGTAT. Protein: CASRGQGTLY. The full CDR3 sequence reads CASRGQGTLYF.

As regards this clone: Genes and germline come from the mouse. The DNA ends 1 residue before the CDR3 does, and the rest of the CDR3 is filled in from the germline J gene. The chain employs TRBV15 and TRBJ2-3; D possibly corresponds to TRBD1 (6 bases). Germline V gene sequence: CDR1 SGHND, CDR2 FRSKSL. The length of the CDR3 is 14 residues. V shed 5 bases and J shed 0 bases, with 9 bases lying between them. CDR3 region: CASSRDNSAETLYF. The CDR3 DNA, read in part, is TGTGCCAGCAGTAGGGACAATAGTGCAGAAACGCTGTAT.

Concerning this clone itself: Gene names denote mouse genes. The CDR3 end falls 1 residue outside the read, so it is completed with the germline J gene. The chain recombines TRBV24 with TRBJ2-5, with 10 positions matching TRBD2. The junction had 5 bases not matched to a gene; V was cut back by 0 bases and J by 2 bases. This CDR3 comprises 17 residues. The V gene's germline CDR1 is KGHTA and CDR2 FRNEEI. This CDR3 is CASSLYPLGGVQDTQYF. The DNA read from the CDR3 is TGTGCCAGCAGTCTGTATCCACTGGGGGGGGTCCAAGACACCCAGTAC.

This clone was recorded once. Gene names are mouse gene names. The read is 1 residue too short to cover the CDR3 end, so that end is filled in from the germline J gene. V usage is TRBV20 and J usage is TRBJ2-3; D is tentatively TRBD1 or TRBD2 (5 bases each). Germline values: CDR1 GFQATS, CDR2 STVNSAI. This CDR3 is built from 11 residues. Here the CDR3 reads CGGVGAETLYF. CDR3 DNA, as far as it was read: TGTGGGGGGGTAGGTGCAGAAACGCTGTAT.

This clone appeared a few times. Gene names are mouse gene names. The read halts 1 residue ahead of the CDR3 end, with the missing end drawn from the germline J gene. The J gene is TRBJ2-7, the V gene TRBV12-1; D is perhaps TRBD2 (5 bases). The germline V and J ends were trimmed by 2 bases and 4 bases, with 8 bases remaining between them. The CDR3 runs 12 residues. Germline lookup yields CDR1 SGHSN and CDR2 HYEKVE. The sequenced CDR3 bases are TGTGCCAGCTCTCCTCTGGGATATGAACAGTAC. This translates into CASSPLGYEQY. The CDR3 in its entirety is CASSPLGYEQYF. Drawing the rest from reference TRBV12-1 and TRBJ2-7, the complete variable domain is DSGVVQSPRHIIKEKGGRSVLTCIPISGHSNVVWYQQTLGKELKFLIQHYEKVERDKGFLPSRFSVQQFDDYHSEMNMSALELEDSAMYFCASSPLGYEQYFGPGTRLTVL.

For this clone: Gene names and germline match the mouse. The CDR3 goes on 1 residue after the read ends, and that part is filled in from the germline J gene. V gene TRBV19 combines with J gene TRBJ2-4; 8 bases line up with TRBD2. The length of the CDR3 is 15 residues. Germline V CDR1 and CDR2: FNHDT, SITEND (reference sequence). The ends lost 2 bases at V and 1 base at J; junction bases unmatched: 3. The part of the CDR3 DNA that was read is TGTGCCAGCAGTATCTGGGGGGCGGGTCAAAACACCTTGTAC. Translation: CASSIWGAGQNTLY. In full, the CDR3 reads CASSIWGAGQNTLYF.

With regard to this clone: Genes and germline come from the mouse. The DNA ends 1 residue before the CDR3 does, and the rest of the CDR3 is filled in from the germline J gene. The chain combines TRBV3 with TRBJ1-4, with 8 bases that match TRBD1. Germline CDR1 SNHLY, CDR2 FYNGKV (reference sequence). There are 16 residues in the CDR3. Trimming removed 3 bases from V and 0 bases from J; junction bases left unmatched: 3. CDR3 DNA (partial): TGTGCCAGCAGCTTCGACAGGGGTATTTCCAACGAAAGATTATTT. Its translation: CASSFDRGISNERLF. The whole CDR3 protein reads CASSFDRGISNERLFF.

Regarding this clone: Each gene name is a mouse one. The read falls 1 residue short of the CDR3 end, and the missing part is taken from the germline J gene. The chain couples TRBV15 to TRBJ2-1; 9 bases are a match to TRBD1. The CDR3 contains 14 residues. J gave up 5 bases and V 6 bases, and 5 bases lay outside the gene matches. The germline CDR1 and CDR2 sequences are SGHND and FRSKSL. Incomplete CDR3 DNA: TGTGCCAGCAGGTACCGGGACAGGGATGCTGAGCAGTTC. Translating it yields CASRYRDRDAEQF. The CDR3 reads in full as CASRYRDRDAEQFF. The full variable domain, in which reference TRBV15 and TRBJ2-1 provide the parts outside the CDR3, is DAGVTQTPRHEVAEKGQTIILKCEPVSGHNDLFWYRQTKIQGLELLSYFRSKSLMEDGGAFKDRFKAEMLNSSFSTLKIQPTEPKDSAVYLCASRYRDRDAEQFFGPGTRLTVL.

As to this clone: The gene names here belong to mouse. The read stops 1 residue short of the end of the CDR3; the missing end is completed from the germline J gene. The chain has TRBV5 and TRBJ1-1; 8 bases agree with TRBD1. The trim removed 2 bases at V and 0 bases at J, leaving 2 bases unmatched. This CDR3 contains 15 residues. Germline lookup yields CDR1 LGHNA and CDR2 YNLKQL (reference sequence). The CDR3 bases that were read are TGTGCCAGCAGCCAATCGGACAGGGCAAACACAGAAGTCTTC. Translated: CASSQSDRANTEVF. The full CDR3 reads CASSQSDRANTEVFF.

This clone is medium-sized (0.01 to 0.1%) in the sample. The gene names here belong to mouse. The CDR3 goes on 1 residue after the read ends, and that part is filled in from the germline J gene. This chain uses TRBV5 with TRBJ1-3; D is unresolved. Germline V gives CDR1 LGHNA, CDR2 YNLKQL (reference sequence). Trimming removed 1 base at V and 3 bases at J, with 7 bases between. This CDR3 spans 14 amino acids. CDR3 DNA, as far as it was read: TGTGCCAGCAGCCAAGCGTCTGGTGGAAATACGCTCTAT. Amino acids: CASSQASGGNTLY. The CDR3 in its entirety is CASSQASGGNTLYF.

This clone was counted between two and nine times. Gene names and germline refer to mouse. CDR3 in amino acids: CASSPGGGSNTLYF. The DNA read from the CDR3 is TGTGCCAGCAGTCCTGGTGGGGGTAGCAACACCTTGTAC. The V and J genes are TRBV19 and TRBJ2-4; maybe TRBD2 (6 bases). The read finishes 1 residue shy of the CDR3 end, and the germline J gene is used to complete it. The ends were cut back, 4 bases at V and 6 bases at J, with 15 bases in the middle. This CDR3 is built from 14 residues. CDR1 is FNHDT, CDR2 SITEND, per germline (reference sequence).